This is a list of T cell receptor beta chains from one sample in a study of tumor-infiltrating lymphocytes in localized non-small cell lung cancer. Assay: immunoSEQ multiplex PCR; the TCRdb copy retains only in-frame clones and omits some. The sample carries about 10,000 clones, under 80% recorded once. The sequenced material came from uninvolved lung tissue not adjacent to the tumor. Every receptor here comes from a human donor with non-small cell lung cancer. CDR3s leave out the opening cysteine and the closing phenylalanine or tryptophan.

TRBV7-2	ASSLAKQETQY
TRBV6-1	ASSVSIRGYQETQY
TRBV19	ASKQGSRDGYT
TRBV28	ASSLQGYGNTIY
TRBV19	ASTRTGRGGYT
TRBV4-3	ASSYVRSRGEQF
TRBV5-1	ASSLAGGTGNEQF
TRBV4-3	ASSQYGTEQTYEQY
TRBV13	ASSLVVAAYNEQF
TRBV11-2	VTGGQGFGITEAF
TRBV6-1	ASSDWKGSGQPQH
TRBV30	AWSTGPGNTIY
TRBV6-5	ASRVLETQY
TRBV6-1	ASRKDPPTPEQY
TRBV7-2	ASSLRLGQHTEAF
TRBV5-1	ASSLGQDFRAF
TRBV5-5	ASSLAQGFGYT
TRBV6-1	ASSNPRGELF
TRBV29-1	SVRGTENSPLH
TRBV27	ASSNRQGAYEQY
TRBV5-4	ASSFTGGYTGELF
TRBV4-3	ASSRSDSGANVLT
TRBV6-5	ASRFTRWEKLF
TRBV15	ATSREAGELF
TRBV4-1	ASSLLIGAYNSPLH
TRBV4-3	ASSQEARGVGGYT
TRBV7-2	ASSLAGSNEQF
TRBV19	ASQGTFKETQY
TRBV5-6	ASSLWVGYEQY
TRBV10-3	AIRAENTGELF
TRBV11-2	ASSLGQVGGRHYT
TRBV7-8	ASSGEGTARRTEAF
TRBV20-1	SASFGEQY
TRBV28	ASSLEGPRDQQY
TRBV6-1	ASSGLRGGALVEQY
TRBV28	ASQDRIEKLF
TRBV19	ASSMDTPTDTQY
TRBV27	ASSSLDRDTQY
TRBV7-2	ASSLIRTGNYGYT
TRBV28	ASSLGIQGGNTEAF
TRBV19	ASSLDQGAYGYT
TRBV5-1	ASSWDGGYT
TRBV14	ASSQGWGGTEAF
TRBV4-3	ASSQDPTSGTSTDTQY
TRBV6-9	ASSYCRDGVNEQF
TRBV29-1	SVEGVVRRVNT
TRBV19	ASSIDLQGRLF
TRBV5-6	ASSWQGTNYGYT
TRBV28	ASSLGPHIYEQY
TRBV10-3	AIRDDRDFGNTIY
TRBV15	ATSRDLYQDTQY
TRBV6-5	ASSYGRFYGYT
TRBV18	ASSLRQGGSNQPQH